A selection of T cell receptor beta chains follows, all from one sample in a study of cytomegalovirus exposure and HLA in healthy donors. Sequencing used immunoSEQ multiplex PCR; TCRdb keeps in-frame clones, though not all of them. The top ten hold over 6% of the sample, which has about 150,000 clones, roughly 70% seen once. The sample taken for sequencing was PBMCs. The receptors here all came from a man in his thirties or forties in good health and CMV-seronegative. CDR3s include the opening cysteine and the closing phenylalanine or tryptophan. Fields, in order: J gene, D gene, clone size, V gene, CDR3 protein, CDR3 DNA. The D gene is left open where the match is weak. Some rows have no size entry. The others give once, few or many, or a class for an expanded clone.

j_gene: TRBJ1-4
d_gene: .
abundance: .
v_gene: TRBV5-1
CDR3aa: CASSLGQIATNEKLFF
CDR3nt: TGCGCCAGCAGCTTGGGACAGATCGCAACTAATGAAAAACTGTTTTTT

j_gene: TRBJ2-1
d_gene: TRBD2
abundance: .
v_gene: TRBV30
CDR3aa: CAWSVLAGGEEQFF
CDR3nt: TGTGCCTGGAGTGTATTAGCGGGAGGGGAAGAGCAGTTCTTC

j_gene: TRBJ2-6
d_gene: .
abundance: .
v_gene: TRBV2
CDR3aa: CGRLKRGANVLTF
CDR3nt: TGTGGGAGGCTCAAAAGAGGGGCCAACGTCCTGACTTTC

j_gene: TRBJ2-7
d_gene: .
abundance: .
v_gene: TRBV30
CDR3aa: CAWSPLGGDSSYEQYF
CDR3nt: TGTGCCTGGAGTCCCCTAGGAGGGGACTCCTCCTACGAGCAGTACTTC

j_gene: TRBJ2-3
d_gene: TRBD2
abundance: .
v_gene: TRBV29-1
CDR3aa: CSVGGSGGLPDTQYF
CDR3nt: TGCAGCGTGGGGGGTAGCGGGGGGCTCCCAGATACGCAGTATTTT

j_gene: TRBJ1-2
d_gene: .
abundance: .
v_gene: TRBV14
CDR3aa: CASSRGPGVQVFGYTF
CDR3nt: TGTGCCAGCAGCCGAGGGCCAGGGGTACAGGTTTTTGGCTACACCTTC

j_gene: TRBJ2-3
d_gene: TRBD1
abundance: few
v_gene: TRBV2
CDR3aa: CASSDDRDGTDTQYF
CDR3nt: TGTGCCAGCAGTGACGACAGGGACGGCACAGATACGCAGTATTTT

j_gene: TRBJ2-3
d_gene: TRBD2
abundance: .
v_gene: TRBV19
CDR3aa: CASSLLAGGSTDTQYF
CDR3nt: TGTGCCAGTAGTCTCCTAGCGGGAGGGAGCACAGATACGCAGTATTTT

j_gene: TRBJ1-2
d_gene: TRBD1
abundance: .
v_gene: TRBV28
CDR3aa: CASSPGDSYGYTF
CDR3nt: TGTGCCAGCAGTCCCGGGGACAGTTATGGCTACACCTTC

j_gene: TRBJ1-6
d_gene: TRBD1
abundance: .
v_gene: TRBV6-1
CDR3aa: CASAWGQHNSPLHF
CDR3nt: TGTGCCAGCGCCTGGGGACAGCATAATTCACCCCTCCACTTT

j_gene: TRBJ2-1
d_gene: TRBD2
abundance: .
v_gene: TRBV5-5
CDR3aa: CASSAGLAVYNEQFF
CDR3nt: TGTGCCAGCAGCGCCGGACTAGCGGTATACAATGAGCAGTTCTTC

j_gene: TRBJ1-1
d_gene: TRBD1
abundance: .
v_gene: TRBV7-2
CDR3aa: CASSRGQGRTEAFF
CDR3nt: TGTGCCAGCAGCCGGGGACAGGGAAGAACTGAAGCTTTCTTT

j_gene: TRBJ1-1
d_gene: .
abundance: .
v_gene: TRBV6-5
CDR3aa: CASSWAGLNTEAFF
CDR3nt: TGTGCCAGCAGCTGGGCAGGCTTGAACACTGAAGCTTTCTTT

j_gene: TRBJ2-3
d_gene: .
abundance: .
v_gene: TRBV9
CDR3aa: CASSAGDSTDTQYF
CDR3nt: TGTGCCAGCAGCGCCGGGGACTCCACAGATACGCAGTATTTT

j_gene: TRBJ1-1
d_gene: .
abundance: .
v_gene: TRBV5-1
CDR3aa: CASNWGEGKATEAFF
CDR3nt: TGCGCCAGCAATTGGGGGGAAGGGAAAGCCACTGAAGCTTTCTTT

j_gene: TRBJ2-2
d_gene: TRBD1
abundance: .
v_gene: TRBV5-1
CDR3aa: CASSPVPTGSENTGELFF
CDR3nt: TGCGCCAGCAGCCCTGTACCGACAGGGTCCGAGAACACCGGGGAGCTGTTTTTT

j_gene: TRBJ1-1
d_gene: .
abundance: .
v_gene: TRBV13
CDR3aa: CASSLLGREAFF
CDR3nt: TGTGCCAGCAGTCTTCTGGGCAGGGAAGCTTTCTTT

j_gene: TRBJ2-6
d_gene: TRBD1
abundance: .
v_gene: TRBV27
CDR3aa: CASTRQGGSGANGLTF
CDR3nt: TGTGCCAGCACACGACAGGGTGGGTCTGGGGCCAACGGCCTGACTTTC

j_gene: TRBJ1-1
d_gene: .
abundance: .
v_gene: TRBV28
CDR3aa: CASSGATVVNTEAFF
CDR3nt: TGTGCCAGCAGTGGGGCAACAGTGGTGAACACTGAAGCTTTCTTT

j_gene: TRBJ1-5
d_gene: .
abundance: once
v_gene: TRBV2
CDR3aa: CASSEGERRQPQHF
CDR3nt: TGTGCCAGCAGTGAAGGAGAGCGGAGGCAGCCCCAGCATTTT

j_gene: TRBJ2-1
d_gene: .
abundance: .
v_gene: TRBV29-1
CDR3aa: CSGVEIRRNEQFF
CDR3nt: TGCAGCGGTGTAGAAATTCGTCGCAATGAGCAGTTCTTC

j_gene: TRBJ1-2
d_gene: TRBD1
abundance: few
v_gene: TRBV6-1
CDR3aa: CASSLQGADYGYTF
CDR3nt: TGTGCCAGCAGTCTACAGGGGGCGGACTATGGCTACACCTTC

j_gene: TRBJ2-2
d_gene: TRBD1
abundance: .
v_gene: TRBV18
CDR3aa: CASSLTGTANTGELFF
CDR3nt: TGTGCCAGCTCACTTACCGGGACAGCGAACACCGGGGAGCTGTTTTTT

j_gene: TRBJ2-1
d_gene: TRBD1
abundance: .
v_gene: TRBV6-1
CDR3aa: CASSEAGTGYNEQFF
CDR3nt: TGTGCCAGCAGTGAAGCCGGGACAGGGTACAATGAGCAGTTCTTC

j_gene: TRBJ2-1
d_gene: TRBD2
abundance: .
v_gene: TRBV7-9
CDR3aa: CASSPAGGAYNEQFF
CDR3nt: TGTGCCAGCAGCCCCGCGGGAGGAGCGTACAATGAGCAGTTCTTC

j_gene: TRBJ2-1
d_gene: TRBD2
abundance: .
v_gene: TRBV7-2
CDR3aa: CASSLGPRAGGDNEQFF
CDR3nt: TGTGCCAGCAGCTTAGGCCCCCGAGCGGGAGGTGACAATGAGCAGTTCTTC

j_gene: TRBJ2-1
d_gene: TRBD2
abundance: few
v_gene: TRBV11-3
CDR3aa: CASSSNRTSGGAGEQFF
CDR3nt: TGTGCCAGCAGCTCGAATCGGACTAGCGGGGGGGCCGGTGAGCAGTTCTTC

j_gene: TRBJ1-1
d_gene: TRBD1
abundance: .
v_gene: TRBV6-1
CDR3aa: CASSVAGGVFGHTEAFF
CDR3nt: TGTGCCAGCAGTGTGGCAGGGGGCGTTTTTGGGCACACTGAAGCTTTCTTT

j_gene: TRBJ2-7
d_gene: .
abundance: .
v_gene: TRBV6-1
CDR3aa: CASMVGRLYEQYF
CDR3nt: TGTGCCAGCATGGTGGGCAGGCTCTACGAGCAGTACTTC

j_gene: TRBJ1-6
d_gene: .
abundance: .
v_gene: TRBV30
CDR3aa: CAWAEQASPLHF
CDR3nt: TGTGCCTGGGCCGAACAGGCTTCACCCCTCCACTTT

j_gene: TRBJ2-5
d_gene: .
abundance: once
v_gene: TRBV7-2
CDR3aa: CASTRQETQYF
CDR3nt: TGTGCCAGCACCAGACAAGAGACCCAGTACTTC

j_gene: TRBJ1-2
d_gene: .
abundance: .
v_gene: TRBV28
CDR3aa: CASSPPRDRNNYGYTF
CDR3nt: TGTGCCAGCAGTCCCCCGCGGGACCGAAATAACTATGGCTACACCTTC

j_gene: TRBJ1-4
d_gene: .
abundance: .
v_gene: TRBV6-5
CDR3aa: CASSYGRGRNEKLFF
CDR3nt: TGTGCCAGCAGTTATGGTAGGGGTCGTAATGAAAAACTGTTTTTT

j_gene: TRBJ2-3
d_gene: TRBD2
abundance: few
v_gene: TRBV5-1
CDR3aa: CASSFQTSGITDTQYF
CDR3nt: TGCGCCAGCAGCTTCCAGACTAGCGGGATCACAGATACGCAGTATTTT

j_gene: TRBJ2-7
d_gene: TRBD1
abundance: .
v_gene: TRBV29-1
CDR3aa: CSVEGDRVYEQYF
CDR3nt: TGCAGCGTTGAAGGGGACAGGGTTTACGAGCAGTACTTC

j_gene: TRBJ2-1
d_gene: .
abundance: .
v_gene: TRBV29-1
CDR3aa: CSVAGLPLEEQFF
CDR3nt: TGCAGCGTCGCGGGACTGCCTCTGGAGGAGCAGTTCTTC

j_gene: TRBJ2-7
d_gene: TRBD2
abundance: .
v_gene: TRBV5-4
CDR3aa: CASSFEREMREQYF
CDR3nt: TGTGCCAGCAGCTTTGAGCGGGAGATGAGGGAGCAGTACTTC

j_gene: TRBJ1-2
d_gene: .
abundance: .
v_gene: TRBV6-5
CDR3aa: CASSPPGRENYGYTF
CDR3nt: TGTGCCAGCAGCCCCCCAGGCAGGGAAAACTATGGCTACACCTTC

j_gene: TRBJ2-7
d_gene: TRBD2
abundance: .
v_gene: TRBV29-1
CDR3aa: CSVGGRAAFAYEQYF
CDR3nt: TGCAGCGTTGGCGGGAGGGCAGCCTTTGCCTACGAGCAGTACTTC

j_gene: TRBJ2-5
d_gene: .
abundance: .
v_gene: TRBV19
CDR3aa: CASSIWDTSNQETQYF
CDR3nt: TGTGCCAGTAGTATATGGGACACCTCTAACCAAGAGACCCAGTACTTC

j_gene: TRBJ2-5
d_gene: TRBD2
abundance: .
v_gene: TRBV28
CDR3aa: CASSLILAGVLETQYF
CDR3nt: TGTGCCAGCAGTTTGATCCTAGCGGGAGTTTTGGAGACCCAGTACTTC

j_gene: TRBJ2-3
d_gene: TRBD1
abundance: .
v_gene: TRBV6-1
CDR3aa: CASSEYGTGGSTDTQYF
CDR3nt: TGTGCCAGCAGTGAGTACGGGACAGGGGGAAGCACAGATACGCAGTATTTT

j_gene: TRBJ2-1
d_gene: TRBD2
abundance: .
v_gene: TRBV7-9
CDR3aa: CASTLGGRDEQFF
CDR3nt: TGTGCCAGCACCTTGGGAGGGCGGGATGAGCAGTTCTTC

j_gene: TRBJ1-4
d_gene: TRBD1
abundance: once
v_gene: TRBV9
CDR3aa: CASSRQGNGADEKLFF
CDR3nt: TGTGCCAGCAGCAGACAGGGGAATGGGGCGGACGAAAAACTGTTTTTT